A single sample is the source of the 28 T cell receptor beta chains below, sequenced in a study of shared clonotypes between healthy human individuals. TCRdb keeps only in-frame clones here, not all; method: immunoSEQ multiplex PCR. The data show some 2,000,000 clones, with over 85% seen just once and 0.9% to 1.3% held by the top ten. Positively selected for CCR7, the CD45RO-negative cells used as naive CD8 cells excluded terminally differentiated effector memory CD45RA+ cells. The specimen was naive CD8+ T cells sorted from blood. Receptors originate from a man aged 18 to 30 in good health.

This clone has only one observation. This chain links TRBV4-1 with TRBJ1-4; D call uncertain. The CDR3 runs to 14 residues. From germline, CDR1 is MGHRA and CDR2 YSYEKL. V was pared by 3 bases and J by 4 bases, with 9 bases between. The CDR3, as DNA: TGCGCCAGCAGCCAGCCAGCGAATAATGAAAAACTGTTTTTT. Amino acid sequence: CASSQPANNEKLFF.

The rearrangement joins TRBV27 to TRBJ2-2; no reliable D call. CDR1 is MNHEY and CDR2 is SMNVEV in the germline V gene (reference sequence). The CDR3 sequence is 14 residues long. V was pared by 4 bases and J by 6 bases, with 12 bases between. Here the CDR3 reads CASSSSGRAGELFF. As DNA, the CDR3 is TGTGCCAGCAGTTCGTCGGGTAGGGCCGGGGAGCTGTTTTTT.

The J gene is TRBJ2-7, the V gene TRBV5-1, with D tentatively TRBD1 (5 bases). Trimming cost V 5 bases and J 4 bases, with 10 bases left between them. Looked up from germline, CDR1 is SGHRS and CDR2 is YFSETQ. This CDR3 comprises 12 residues. In nucleotides, the CDR3 is TGCGCCAGCAGACAGGAGAATTACGAGCAGTACTTC. Encoded protein: CASRQENYEQYF.

This clone was counted a single time. This rearrangement joins TRBV13 to TRBJ2-6; D possibly corresponds to TRBD2 (7 bases). CDR1 and CDR2 from the germline V gene are PRHDT and FYEKMQ (reference sequence). The CDR3 runs 17 residues. Trimming cost V 4 bases and J 0 bases, with 13 bases left between them. CDR3 nucleotide sequence: TGTGCCAGCAGCTCGGCGGGGGCGGACTCTGGGGCCAACGTCCTGACTTTC. This sequence encodes CASSSAGADSGANVLTF.

This chain links TRBV10-3 with TRBJ2-7; 9 bases map to TRBD1. This CDR3 is 16 amino acids long. After removal of 0 bases from V and 2 bases from J, the junction contained 5 bases not matched to a gene. Germline CDR1 ENHRY, CDR2 SYGVKD. The chain's CDR3 is CAISESQGQGTYEQYF. For the CDR3, the DNA is TGTGCCATCAGTGAGTCTCAGGGACAGGGAACCTACGAGCAGTACTTC.

This chain uses TRBV5-1 with TRBJ2-1; D is possibly TRBD1 (5 bases). Germline V lookup: CDR1 SGHRS, CDR2 YFSETQ. The CDR3 is 14 residues long. V gave up 6 bases and J gave up 0 bases, with 10 bases separating them. In nucleotides, the CDR3 is TGCGCCAGCAAAGGGGAAAGCTCCTACAATGAGCAGTTCTTC. This codes for CASKGESSYNEQFF.

This clone was recorded only once. The J gene is TRBJ2-7, the V gene TRBV10-3; no firm D call. CDR3 size: 14 residues. Germline CDR1 and CDR2: ENHRY and SYGVKD. The germline V and J ends were trimmed by 4 bases and 6 bases, with 16 bases remaining between them. This CDR3 is CAISASSNPSEQYF. CDR3 in DNA: TGTGCCATCAGTGCCTCGTCTAATCCCAGCGAGCAGTACTTC.

A note on this clone: A single base separates this from a much larger clone, so it may be a read error. Other nucleotide sequences in the sample specify the same CDR3. The CDR3 sequence: CAWPWDSGRVGYTF. The DNA of the CDR3 is TGTGCCTGGCCTTGGGACAGTGGGCGAGTCGGCTACACGTTC. The chain recombines TRBV30 with TRBJ1-2; TRBD1 aligns across 7 bases. Germline V gene lookup returns CDR1 GTSNPN and CDR2 SVGIG (reference sequence). The CDR3 extends over 14 amino acids.

Turning to this clone: The identical CDR3 is also encoded by other nucleotide sequences in the sample. This chain joins TRBV6-5 and TRBJ2-3, with 10 bases matching TRBD2. The ends lost 2 bases at V and 1 base at J; junction bases unmatched: 3. Looked up from germline, CDR1 is MNHEY and CDR2 is SVGAGI. The CDR3 has 16 amino acids. The CDR3 protein is CASSYVLAGGTDTQYF. The CDR3 bases are TGTGCCAGCAGTTACGTGCTAGCGGGAGGCACAGATACGCAGTATTTT.

This chain links TRBV27 with TRBJ2-3; 8 positions agree with TRBD2. This CDR3 is 15 amino acids long. Germline trimming cut 1 base from V and 5 bases from J; bases unmatched to any gene: 5. The germline CDR1 and CDR2 sequences are MNHEY and SMNVEV (reference sequence). For the CDR3, the DNA is TGTGCCAGCAGTTTATGGGCGGGAGGTTTAGATACGCAGTATTTT. It specifies CASSLWAGGLDTQYF.

J is TRBJ1-1 and V is TRBV5-6; no reliable D call. The ends were cut back, 0 bases at V and 0 bases at J, with 12 bases in the middle. The V gene's germline CDR1 is SGHDT and CDR2 YYEEEE. The CDR3 is made up of 16 amino acids. CDR3 sequence: CASSLGPGTVNTEAFF. CDR3 DNA: TGTGCCAGCAGCTTGGGGCCTGGCACAGTGAACACTGAAGCTTTCTTT.

V gene TRBV11-2 combines with J gene TRBJ2-5, with D perhaps matching TRBD1 (7 bases). Germline lookup yields CDR1 SGHAT and CDR2 FQNNGV. The CDR3 is made up of 17 amino acids. V lost 1 base and J 5 bases, leaving 20 bases between the germline ends. The CDR3 DNA follows: TGTGCCAGCAGCTTAGTGGGGGGAACAGGGGAGGTCGAGACCCAGTACTTC. It translates to CASSLVGGTGEVETQYF.

The rearrangement joins TRBV5-6 to TRBJ1-1; TRBD1 might be the D (6 bases). CDR1 is SGHDT, CDR2 YYEEEE, per germline. V gave up 3 bases and J gave up 1 base, with 13 bases separating them. The CDR3 covers 15 residues. The CDR3: CASSSRTEQNTEAFF. The CDR3 coding sequence is TGTGCCAGCAGCTCGCGGACAGAACAGAACACTGAAGCTTTCTTT.

In regard to this clone: Other DNA sequences from this sample encode an identical CDR3 as well. This chain uses TRBV7-9 with TRBJ2-5; a possible D gene is TRBD2 (6 bases). V lost 2 bases and J lost 0, with 7 bases in between. Germline lookup yields CDR1 SEHNR and CDR2 FQNEAQ (reference sequence). The CDR3 totals 14 residues. CDR3 amino acids: CASSLRGNQETQYF. In nucleotides, the CDR3 is TGTGCCAGCAGCTTACGGGGGAACCAAGAGACCCAGTACTTC.

This chain links TRBV9 with TRBJ1-6; D is perhaps TRBD1 (5 bases). CDR3 length: 15 residues. With 4 bases removed from V and 4 bases from J, the gap between germline ends came to 12 bases. The germline gives CDR1 SGDLS, CDR2 YYNGEE. The CDR3 nucleotides read TGTGCCAGCAGCCCAGGGACGGAATATAATTCACCCCTCCACTTT. Translating gives CASSPGTEYNSPLHF.

This chain links TRBV30 with TRBJ2-1, with D hard to call. CDR1 and CDR2 from the germline V gene are GTSNPN and SVGIG (reference sequence). V lost 0 bases and J lost 0, with 9 bases in between. CDR3 length equals 15 residues. CDR3 protein: CAWSVGPSSYNEQFF. Written as DNA, the CDR3 is TGTGCCTGGAGTGTTGGACCGAGCTCCTACAATGAGCAGTTCTTC.

The gene calls are TRBV10-3 and TRBJ2-5, with 12 bases aligning to TRBD1. The ends lost 6 bases at V and 5 bases at J; junction bases unmatched: 4. The CDR3 sequence is 14 residues long. CDR1 is ENHRY and CDR2 is SYGVKD in the germline V gene. CDR3 amino acids: CAISRDRGPETQYF. CDR3 nucleotide sequence: TGTGCCATCAGCAGGGACAGGGGGCCGGAGACCCAGTACTTC.

Of note for this clone: The same CDR3 also results from other DNA sequences found in this sample. This rearrangement joins TRBV9 to TRBJ2-7; D might be TRBD2 (5 bases). V lost 0 bases and J lost 3, with 10 bases in between. There are 14 residues in the CDR3. Looked up from germline, CDR1 is SGDLS and CDR2 is YYNGEE. The CDR3 nucleotides read TGTGCCAGCAGCGTAGGGCTAGCTGACTACGAGCAGTACTTC. It yields the protein CASSVGLADYEQYF.

The chain has TRBV5-1 and TRBJ2-2; D is unresolved. The CDR3 has 14 amino acids. Germline loops: CDR1 SGHRS, CDR2 YFSETQ. V was cut by 0 bases and J by 5 bases, with 8 bases left in between. The CDR3 DNA reads as TGCGCCAGCAGCTTGGTAGTGGGTACCGGGGAGCTGTTTTTT. Its protein product is CASSLVVGTGELFF.

This rearrangement joins TRBV29-1 to TRBJ1-2, with D maybe TRBD1 (5 bases). The V end lost 5 bases, the J end lost 4 bases, and 14 bases lay between the germline ends. The CDR3 totals 13 residues. Looked up from germline, CDR1 is SQVTM and CDR2 is ANQGSEA. The CDR3 bases are TGCAGCGTTCAGACGGGACTGAGCTATGGCTACACCTTC. The encoded protein is CSVQTGLSYGYTF.

This rearrangement joins TRBV19 to TRBJ2-2; possible D gene TRBD2, 5 bases. This CDR3 spans 17 amino acids. Germline V lookup: CDR1 LNHDA, CDR2 SQIVND (reference sequence). V lost 5 bases and J lost 2, with 18 bases in between. CDR3 DNA sequence: TGTGCCAGTAGTTCACTGGGCGCGAGGGCTAACACCGGGGAGCTGTTTTTT. Translation gives CASSSLGARANTGELFF. The entire variable domain, with the rest obtained from reference TRBV19 and TRBJ2-2, is as follows: DGGITQSPKYLFRKEGQNVTLSCEQNLNHDAMYWYRQDPGQGLRLIYYSQIVNDFQKGDIAEGYSVSREKKESFPLTVTSAQKNPTAFYLCASSSLGARANTGELFFGEGSRLTVL.

The CDR3 bases are TGTGCCAGCAGGGGAACTAGCGGGGGAGGAGAGACCCAGTACTTC. It is translated as CASRGTSGGGETQYF. This sequence joins TRBV7-8 and TRBJ2-5; 11 nucleotides match TRBD2. Per germline, CDR1 SGHVS and CDR2 FQNEAQ. CDR3 length: 15 residues. With 6 bases clipped from V and 4 bases from J, the junction kept 7 bases outside the gene matches.

V is TRBV4-3 and J is TRBJ2-7, with D hard to call. Germline CDR1 reads LGHNA; CDR2 reads YSLEER. V lost 0 bases to trimming and J lost 5 bases, with 5 bases between them. The CDR3 consists of 12 residues. As DNA, the CDR3 is TGCGCCAGCAGCCAAGATCTCGACGAGCAGTACTTC. Translating gives CASSQDLDEQYF.

This clone appeared a single time. The chain links TRBV5-7 to TRBJ1-1; TRBD1 aligns across 7 bases. TRBV5-7 is known as an ORF, though its function is uncertain. The junction had 5 bases not matched to a gene; V was cut back by 3 bases and J by 3 bases. The CDR3 length is 14 residues. The CDR3 region is CASSSRQGDTEAFF. CDR3 bases: TGTGCCAGCAGCTCTCGACAGGGAGACACTGAAGCTTTCTTT.

The gene calls are TRBV5-1 and TRBJ2-3; the match to TRBD1 covers 8 bases. J was trimmed by 1 base and V by 3 bases; bases with no gene match: 4. The CDR3 totals 15 residues. Per germline, CDR1 SGHRS and CDR2 YFSETQ. The CDR3 DNA is TGCGCCAGCAGCTCAGGGGGCTTGGGCACAGATACGCAGTATTTT. Translating it yields CASSSGGLGTDTQYF. The complete variable domain, with remaining parts taken from reference TRBV5-1 and TRBJ2-3, reads KAGVTQTPRYLIKTRGQQVTLSCSPISGHRSVSWYQQTPGQGLQFLFEYFSETQRNKGNFPGRFSGRQFSNSRSEMNVSTLELGDSALYLCASSSGGLGTDTQYFGPGTRLTVL.

Concerning this clone itself: At the DNA level, this CDR3 is encoded by other sequences in the same sample as well. V and J are TRBV6-6 and TRBJ2-2; no clear D. Germline V CDR1 and CDR2: MNHNY, SVGAGI (reference sequence). Trimming cost V 2 bases and J 7 bases, with 5 bases left between them. The CDR3 is 12 amino acids. This CDR3 reads CASSYGSGELFF. The CDR3 DNA reads TGTGCCAGCAGTTACGGTAGCGGGGAGCTGTTTTTT.

This rearrangement joins TRBV4-2 to TRBJ1-5; D remains unclear. Germline values: CDR1 LGHNA, CDR2 YNFKEQ. V shed 0 bases and J shed 3 bases, with 9 bases lying between them. This CDR3 is built from 15 residues. The CDR3 nucleotides are TGTGCCAGCAGCCAAGAGGGCCATATCAATCAGCCCCAGCATTTT. Translation gives CASSQEGHINQPQHF.

This clone was seen once. The chain combines TRBV28 with TRBJ2-7; 8 bases map to TRBD1. This CDR3 has 13 amino acids. V trimming: 7 bases; J trimming: 3 bases; junction bases outside the gene matches: 5. CDR1 is MDHEN and CDR2 is SYDVKM in the germline V gene. CDR3 region: CASTRQGIYEQYF. As DNA, the CDR3 is TGTGCCAGCACCCGACAGGGGATCTACGAGCAGTACTTC.